The rows below give T cell receptor beta chains drawn from one sample of a study of blood T cell repertoires in COVID-19. TCRdb keeps only in-frame clones here, not all; method: immunoSEQ multiplex PCR. The data show a few hundred thousand clones, with around 83% seen just once and roughly 10% held by the top ten. Sequencing was carried out using peripheral blood. The receptors shown here come from a woman aged 50 to 65 with COVID-19, enrolled during active disease. Each CDR3 is given with its conserved first and last residue.

V: TRBV11-3; J: TRBJ2-1; CDR3: CASSSTRQGGEQFF
V: TRBV7-8; J: TRBJ2-1; CDR3: CASSRILAAYNEQFF
V: TRBV4-2; J: TRBJ1-2; CDR3: CASSQDRQGGGYTF
V: TRBV6-1; J: TRBJ2-4; CDR3: CASSEASRGAILSAKNIQYF
V: TRBV29-1; J: TRBJ1-1; CDR3: CSVMGTLNTEAFF
V: TRBV5-1; J: TRBJ2-3; CDR3: CASSVSSGSTDTQYF
V: TRBV5-1; J: TRBJ2-7; CDR3: CASSLVGSGFSYEQYF
V: TRBV28; J: TRBJ2-7; CDR3: CASNPDRGPYEQYF
V: TRBV28; J: TRBJ1-1; CDR3: CAMRQGGPGHTEAFF
V: TRBV30; J: TRBJ1-3; CDR3: CAWSAGISGNTIYF
V: TRBV5-1; J: TRBJ1-1; CDR3: CASSTGTVNTEAFF
V: TRBV5-6; J: TRBJ1-2; CDR3: CASSGPTGQGRYGYTF
V: TRBV7-2; J: TRBJ2-5; CDR3: CASSLLSGTGGFETQYF
V: TRBV5-6; J: TRBJ1-4; CDR3: CASSLGTSRVPREKLFF
V: TRBV12-3/TRBV12-4; J: TRBJ1-2; CDR3: CASSLLSGGGYTF
V: TRBV28; J: TRBJ1-1; CDR3: CASSLRQGKAFF
V: TRBV19; J: TRBJ1-5; CDR3: CASSILDRVNQPQHF
V: TRBV7-7; J: TRBJ2-7; CDR3: CASSAGLGSHEQYF
V: TRBV6-6; J: TRBJ2-1; CDR3: CASSYRGLAGEWGYNEQFF
V: TRBV28; J: TRBJ2-7; CDR3: CASSLLRGEQYF
V: TRBV19; J: TRBJ1-2; CDR3: CASSPFTGGYGYTF
V: TRBV6-4; J: TRBJ2-1; CDR3: CASSSVSGGEQFF
V: TRBV21-1; J: TRBJ1-5; CDR3: CASSKARSLGNQPQHF
V: TRBV7-2; J: TRBJ1-4; CDR3: CASSLIVGTGVVKLFF
V: TRBV5-6; J: TRBJ2-1; CDR3: CASSPPGLEGNEQFF
V: TRBV5-4; J: TRBJ1-6; CDR3: CASSQGGITHF
V: TRBV15; J: TRBJ2-2; CDR3: CATSRDHPGTGELFF
V: TRBV24-1; J: TRBJ2-3; CDR3: CATSLGGGTDTQYF
V: TRBV7-8; J: TRBJ2-5; CDR3: CASSRERVRETQYF
V: TRBV10-3; J: TRBJ2-7; CDR3: CAISGSGNPYEQYF
V: TRBV28; J: TRBJ2-3; CDR3: CASSNPGKGTDTQYF
V: TRBV9; J: TRBJ1-1; CDR3: CASSAGLNTEAFF
V: TRBV5-1; J: TRBJ2-1; CDR3: CASSRTSGGAGNEQFF
V: TRBV24-1; J: TRBJ2-1; CDR3: CATSPWGGPNNEQFF
V: TRBV11-3; J: TRBJ2-3; CDR3: CASSLDLRGTQYF
V: TRBV28; J: TRBJ1-6; CDR3: CASSFRGNNSPLHF
V: TRBV7-6; J: TRBJ1-2; CDR3: CASRRAMTGSGGYTF
V: TRBV11-3; J: TRBJ2-1; CDR3: CASSSGFPNEQFF
V: TRBV30; J: TRBJ2-7; CDR3: CAAKKPSGGAGEQYF
V: TRBV29-1; J: TRBJ2-7; CDR3: CSVVQGYEQYF
V: TRBV6-1; J: TRBJ1-5; CDR3: CASSESGGQPQHF